This T cell receptor (beta chain) was captured in a study of blood T cell repertoires in COVID-19. Background on the study: T cells, B-cell-depleted T cells, or PBMCs supplied cDNA or gDNA.

V was pared by 3 bases and J by 7 bases, with 16 bases between. The CDR3 totals 15 residues. The germline V gene has CDR1 SNHLY and CDR2 FYNNEI. Some clones are missing from TCRdb's copy, which holds only in-frame ones; the method was immunoSEQ multiplex PCR. This sample yields 35,000 to 45,000 clones, of which around 89% are seen a single time; 3% to 4% belongs to the top ten. This receptor was obtained from a human donor in a cohort sampled during active COVID-19. Sample: peripheral blood. The chain carries TRBV2 and TRBJ2-1, with a tentative D call TRBD2 (5 bases). CDR3 sequence (DNA): TGTGCCAGCAGTGAGAGAGGACTGACCCGGAATGAGCAGTTCTTC. Its translation: CASSERGLTRNEQFF.